This entry lists 3 T cell receptor beta chains sequenced from one sample in a study of cytomegalovirus exposure and HLA in healthy donors. The primer mix had 60 Vbeta and 13 Jbeta primers. Generated by immunoSEQ multiplex PCR, the TCRdb table keeps only in-frame clones and is missing some. This sample has under 200,000 clones, with roughly 90% found just once. Sequencing was performed on PBMCs. All receptors come from a woman between 18 and 30 years old in good health and CMV-seronegative.

The chain is built from TRBV15 and TRBJ2-7; perhaps TRBD1 as D (7 bases). The CDR3 loop spans 15 amino acids. Deletions cut 0 bases from V and 5 bases from J, with 14 bases between. From germline, CDR1 is LNHNV and CDR2 YYDKDF (reference sequence). The CDR3 DNA reads TGTGCCACCAGCAGAGATGCGGCAGGGGGGAACGAGCAGTACTTC. Translated, it gives CATSRDAAGGNEQYF. The full variable domain, completed using reference TRBV15 and TRBJ2-7, is DAMVIQNPRYQVTQFGKPVTLSCSQTLNHNVMYWYQQKSSQAPKLLFHYYDKDFNNEADTPDNFQSRRPNTSFCFLDIRSPGLGDTAMYLCATSRDAAGGNEQYFGPGTRLTVT.

V is TRBV7-8 and J is TRBJ1-2; the D is unclear. Trimming pared 5 bases from V and 7 bases from J, leaving 26 bases between. The CDR3 totals 17 residues. From germline, CDR1 is SGHVS and CDR2 FQNEAQ. CDR3 coding DNA: TGTGCCAGCAGCCCAGCTCGAGCCCCATTCAGGTCTATTGGCTACACCTTC. Translated: CASSPARAPFRSIGYTF.

The genes are TRBV18 and TRBJ1-1; a weak D match, TRBD1 (5 bases). Germline-derived CDR1 and CDR2 are KGHSH and LQKENI. The CDR3 totals 11 residues. V was trimmed by 6 bases and J by 8 bases, leaving 10 bases between them. The CDR3, as DNA: TGTGCCAGCTCCGGGGGTGGAGAAGCTTTCTTT. Amino acids: CASSGGGEAFF.